Presented here are 6 T cell receptor beta chains from one specimen sequenced in a study of Graves' ophthalmopathy and Graves' hyperthyroidism (dated by TCRdb to about 2018). This sample was sequenced with an Illumina HiSeq 2000. For repertoire sequencing, the TCR beta CDR3 regions were amplified from RNA transcripts. The first round of RT-PCR was done with HTBI primers and the Qiagen OneStep RT-PCR kit, and was followed by a second round of multiplex PCR, then size selection and purification. The public sequencing data were trimmed at Q25 with fastp and processed into clonotypes with MiXCR by TCRdb, which kept only in-frame beta chains. Identical CDR3 proteins give one entry, which carries the most common genes and DNA. This sample lists about 550,000 distinct CDR3 sequences; about 35% were detected once. The ten largest account for 3.5% to 5% of the sample. The sample taken for sequencing was peripheral blood or thyroid tissue (not recorded which). These receptors all come from an adult man with Graves' hyperthyroidism.

V is TRBV29-1 and J is TRBJ1-5; 7 bases are a match to TRBD1. Germline V lookup: CDR1 SQVTM, CDR2 ANQGSEA. The CDR3 loop spans 14 amino acids. V was pared by 0 bases and J by 12 bases, with 11 bases of the junction left unmatched. The CDR3 DNA reads as TGCAGCGTTGAAGAAGGATTCCACGGGACAGACCAGCATTTT. Amino acid sequence: CSVEEGFHGTDQHF.

Regarding this clonotype: A much larger clone lies one base from this, so it may be a read error. The conserved phenylalanine or tryptophan is not found at the CDR3 terminus, so this likely reflects a read error. The chain combines TRBV7-9 with TRBJ2-7; TRBD1 agrees at 7 bases. CDR1 is SEHNR, CDR2 FQNEAQ, per germline (reference sequence). The CDR3 has 14 residues. V lost 6 bases to trimming and J lost 2 bases; unmatched junction nucleotides: 7. The CDR3 nucleotides read TGTGCCAGCAGTTCCACCGGGACAGCCTACGAGCAGTACCTC. This sequence encodes CASSSTGTAYEQYL.

This clonotype has a count of ten or more. J is TRBJ2-5 and V is TRBV24-1, with D uncertain. The CDR3 has 14 residues. Germline CDR1 is KGHDR and CDR2 is SFDVKD. Trimming cost V 2 bases and J 5 bases, with 11 bases left between them. The CDR3 spells CATSDYQARETQYF. CDR3 nucleotides: TGTGCCACCAGTGATTATCAAGCGCGGGAGACCCAGTACTTC.

V usage is TRBV28 and J usage is TRBJ1-5; D possibly corresponds to TRBD1 (5 bases). The CDR3 extends over 17 amino acids. Per germline, CDR1 MDHEN and CDR2 SYDVKM. V lost 1 base to trimming and J lost 2 bases, with 15 bases between them. CDR3 sequence: CASSLYHGGNGNQPQHF. The CDR3 nucleotides read TGTGCCAGCAGTTTATACCACGGGGGAAATGGCAATCAGCCCCAGCATTTT.

This clonotype is a singleton in its sample. The chain is built from TRBV7-2 and TRBJ2-3; 7 bases map to TRBD2. Losses at the gene ends were 5 bases for V and 1 base for J; bases not matched to a gene: 9. CDR1 and CDR2 from the germline V gene are SGHTA and FQGNSA. The CDR3 loop spans 16 amino acids. The DNA of the CDR3 is TGTGCCAGCAGCCCAGGAGAGGCGGGGGGCACAGATACGCAGTATTTT. This gives the protein CASSPGEAGGTDTQYF.

The V gene is TRBV5-1, the J gene TRBJ2-2; 8 nucleotides align to TRBD1. The V gene's germline CDR1 is SGHRS and CDR2 YFSETQ. CDR3 length: 16 residues. The ends lost 5 bases at V and 1 base at J; junction bases unmatched: 7. Written as DNA, the CDR3 is TGCGCCAGCAGTTCTTCCGACAGGGGGAACACCGGGGAGCTGTTTTTT. It translates to CASSSSDRGNTGELFF.